This T cell receptor beta chain was documented in a study of T cells in Graves' hyperthyroidism and ophthalmopathy. In this sample, this clonotype turned up many times. Its antigen is currently unknown. Trimming took 9 bases from V and 5 from J; bases not matched to a gene: 11. The length of the CDR3 is 15 residues. CDR1 ENHRY and CDR2 SYGVKD come from the germline V gene. Stable disease denoted Graves' hyperthyroidism without ophthalmopathy progression within 18 months. Exclusion of patients followed from uncontrolled infection, other autoimmune disease, pregnancy or lactation. Diagnosis rested on symptoms, serum thyroxine and TRAb, thyroid ultrasound, and orbital computed tomography. RNA transcripts served as the template for amplifying TCR beta CDR3 regions. A first-round RT-PCR of the TCR CDR3 used the HTBI primer set. TCRdb redid the calling of the multiplex PCR reads with MiXCR, one entry per CDR3 protein. The repertoire holds some 98,000 distinct CDR3 sequences, with approximately 42% as singletons.

Broader study findings: The blood repertoire included most of the expanded thyroid clonotypes above 0.001.

Input material: peripheral blood or thyroid tissue (not recorded which). V usage is TRBV10-3 and J usage is TRBJ2-3; TRBD2 aligns across 10 bases. The sequence derives from a young woman with Graves' hyperthyroidism. DNA of the CDR3: TGTGCCATTGGGGTCTCTAGCGGGAGCGGAGATACGCAGTATTTT. Translated: CAIGVSSGSGDTQYF.